One sample yielded the 12 T cell receptor beta chains listed below, sequenced in a study of T cells in Graves' hyperthyroidism and ophthalmopathy. Researchers amplified the TCR beta CDR3 regions from RNA transcripts. An initial round of RT-PCR targeting the TCR CDR3 relied on the HTBI primer set. TCRdb itself ran the multiplex PCR reads through MiXCR, one entry per CDR3 protein. Altogether roughly 96,000 distinct CDR3 sequences are present, over 50% being singletons, with the ten largest covering 25% to 30%. The source material was blood. These receptors came from a woman in her thirties or forties with Graves' hyperthyroidism.

The J gene is TRBJ1-2, the V gene TRBV7-8, with D tentatively TRBD1 (5 bases). This CDR3 has 13 residues. V was clipped by 4 bases and J by 3 bases, with 9 bases between them. CDR1 and CDR2 (germline): SGHVS, FQNEAQ. This CDR3 reads CASSSDSYYGYTF. Written as DNA, the CDR3 is TGTGCCAGCAGCTCAGACAGCTACTATGGCTACACCTTC.

This clonotype was counted at least ten times. The chain has TRBV20-1 and TRBJ2-5; 9 bases are shared with TRBD2. Germline V lookup: CDR1 DFQATT, CDR2 SNEGSKA (reference sequence). V was clipped by 2 bases and J by 6 bases; unmatched bases: 10. This CDR3 contains 15 residues. The CDR3: CSARPSSGNIKTQYF. The CDR3 DNA follows: TGCAGTGCTAGACCCTCTAGCGGGAATATAAAGACCCAGTACTTC.

The chain recombines TRBV20-1 with TRBJ2-1, with 12 bases fitting TRBD2. Germline-derived CDR1 and CDR2 are DFQATT and SNEGSKA (reference sequence). The CDR3 has 15 residues. The trim removed 5 bases at V and 8 bases at J, leaving 10 bases unmatched. The CDR3 loop is CSAHSTSGRGDEQFF. DNA of the CDR3: TGCAGTGCTCACTCGACTAGCGGGAGAGGCGATGAGCAGTTCTTC.

This clonotype was recorded at least ten times. The rearrangement uses TRBV7-9 and TRBJ2-7; TRBD2 aligns across 9 bases. V lost 6 bases, J lost 4 bases, and 10 bases stayed unmatched. This CDR3 contains 15 residues. CDR1 is SEHNR, CDR2 FQNEAQ, per germline (reference sequence). CDR3 nucleotide sequence: TGTGCCAGCAGGGACAAGGCGGGAGGGCCGTACGAGCAGTACTTC. It translates to CASRDKAGGPYEQYF. The entire variable domain, with the rest obtained from reference TRBV7-9 and TRBJ2-7, is as follows: DTGVSQNPRHKITKRGQNVTFRCDPISEHNRLYWYRQTLGQGPEFLTYFQNEAQLEKSRLLSDRFSAERPKGSFSTLEIQRTEQGDSAMYLCASRDKAGGPYEQYFGPGTRLTVT.

Remarks on this clonotype: A clone one base away is much larger, so this may be a read error. The rearrangement links TRBV7-2 to TRBJ2-7, with 13 positions matching TRBD2. Germline CDR1 reads SGHTA; CDR2 reads FQGNSA. The CDR3 covers 15 residues. V dropped 3 bases and J dropped 8; count of bases not matched to a gene: 7. CDR3 in amino acids: CASSFGLAGARKQYF. In DNA, the CDR3 is TGTGCCAGCAGCTTTGGACTAGCGGGAGCCAGGAAGCAGTACTTC. Combining the CDR3 with reference TRBV7-2 and TRBJ2-7 gives the whole variable domain GAGVSQSPSNKVTEKGKDVELRCDPISGHTALYWYRQSLGQGLEFLIYFQGNSAPDKSGLPSDRFSAERTGGSVSTLTIQRTQQEDSAVYLCASSFGLAGARKQYFGPGTRLTVT.

Comment on this clonotype: A much larger clone is a single base away; this may be a read error. This chain connects TRBV7-9 to TRBJ2-7, with 7 bases that match TRBD1. From germline, CDR1 is SEHNR and CDR2 FQNEAQ (reference sequence). CDR3 length equals 14 residues. CDR3 DNA sequence: TGTGCCAGCAGCCCCCCGGGTAACAGGGGCGGGCAGCACTTC. Translated, it gives CASSPPGNRGGQHF.

This clonotype was seen many times. The rearrangement uses TRBV5-4 and TRBJ2-5, with 8 bases fitting TRBD2. Germline V gene sequence: CDR1 SGHNT, CDR2 YYREEE (reference sequence). CDR3 length: 18 residues. The V gene end was trimmed by 7 bases and the J gene end by 4 bases; junction bases not matched to a gene: 21. The CDR3 loop reads CASVRGGGLSGTGETQYF. The CDR3 region has the DNA TGTGCCAGCGTGCGAGGGGGGGGGCTTAGCGGGACGGGAGAGACCCAGTACTTC.

This clonotype was counted ten times or more. V usage is TRBV5-5 and J usage is TRBJ2-7; 8 bases are shared with TRBD1. Trimming took 4 bases from V and 1 from J; bases not matched to a gene: 7. The germline CDR1 and CDR2 sequences are SGHKS and YYEKEE (reference sequence). The CDR3 runs 15 residues. The CDR3: CASSRTGLSSYEQYF. The CDR3 DNA sequence: TGTGCCAGCAGCAGGACAGGGCTTTCTTCCTACGAGCAGTACTTC.

This clonotype turned up a few times. The chain links TRBV5-6 to TRBJ2-3; 12 bases fit TRBD1. The J segment lost 6 bases and the V segment lost 4 bases, leaving 6 bases of the junction unmatched. This CDR3 has 15 amino acids. Germline CDR1 is SGHDT and CDR2 is YYEEEE. Written as DNA, the CDR3 is TGTGCCAGCAGCCTGGGACAGGGGGCAGGTGATACGCAGTATTTT. Translated: CASSLGQGAGDTQYF.

V usage is TRBV6-6 and J usage is TRBJ2-5; 10 bases are shared with TRBD2. V lost 2 bases and J lost 4; bases outside the gene matches: 10. CDR1 MNHNY and CDR2 SVGAGI come from the germline V gene (reference sequence). This CDR3 comprises 17 residues. CDR3: CASSYNLLAGGGETQYF. The CDR3 DNA reads as TGTGCCAGCAGTTACAACTTGTTAGCGGGAGGAGGAGAGACCCAGTACTTC.

CDR3 sequence (DNA): TGTGCCACCAGCCCGACTCGTCGCACAGATACGCAGTATTTT. This gives the protein CATSPTRRTDTQYF. The chain recombines TRBV15 with TRBJ2-3; no reliable D call. Germline V gene sequence: CDR1 LNHNV, CDR2 YYDKDF (reference sequence). With 5 bases removed from V and 1 base from J, the gap between germline ends came to 10 bases. CDR3 size: 14 residues.

In its sample, this clonotype was seen many times. The rearrangement joins TRBV29-1 to TRBJ2-2; 7 bases match TRBD1. The CDR3 consists of 18 residues. The J segment lost 1 base and the V segment lost 1 base, leaving 12 bases of the junction unmatched. CDR1 and CDR2 (germline): SQVTM, ANQGSEA. CDR3 DNA sequence: TGCAGCGTTGAAGGAGACGGATGGGGGACAGAGAACACCGGGGAGCTGTTTTTT. This sequence encodes CSVEGDGWGTENTGELFF.